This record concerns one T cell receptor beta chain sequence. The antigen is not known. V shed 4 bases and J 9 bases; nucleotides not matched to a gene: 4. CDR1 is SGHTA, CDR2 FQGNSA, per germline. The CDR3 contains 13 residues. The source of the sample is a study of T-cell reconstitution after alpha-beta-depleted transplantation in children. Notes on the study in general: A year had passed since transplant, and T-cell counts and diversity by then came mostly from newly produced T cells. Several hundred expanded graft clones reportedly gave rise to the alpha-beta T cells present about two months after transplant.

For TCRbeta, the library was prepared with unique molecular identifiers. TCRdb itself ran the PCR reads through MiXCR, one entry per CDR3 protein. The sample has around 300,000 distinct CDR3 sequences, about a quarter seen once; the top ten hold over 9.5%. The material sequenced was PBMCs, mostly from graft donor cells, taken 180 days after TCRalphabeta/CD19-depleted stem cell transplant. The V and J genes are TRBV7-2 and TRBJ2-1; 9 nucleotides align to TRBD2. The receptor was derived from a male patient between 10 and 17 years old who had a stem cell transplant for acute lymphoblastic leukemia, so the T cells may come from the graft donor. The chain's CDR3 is CASSYSGSGEQFF. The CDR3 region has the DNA TGTGCCAGCAGCTATAGCGGGAGCGGTGAGCAGTTCTTC.